The source of this TCR beta chain is a study of blood T cell repertoires in COVID-19. Study-level background: Acute and convalescent COVID-19 specimens originated in the United States, Italy and Spain. Sample material is recorded as cDNA or gDNA derived from T cells, B-cell-depleted T cells, or PBMCs.

Measured with immunoSEQ multiplex PCR; TCRdb has only the in-frame clones, and not every one. The data contain approximately 180,000 clones, over 75% of them seen just once; the ten biggest clones take up more than 2.5%. Germline V lookup: CDR1 MNHEY, CDR2 SVGAGI. The V gene end was trimmed by 5 bases and the J gene end by 1 base; junction bases not matched to a gene: 1. The CDR3 contains 15 residues. This clonotype was sampled from a man aged 60 to 75 with acute or convalescent COVID-19. The sample taken for sequencing was peripheral blood. V usage is TRBV6-5 and J usage is TRBJ2-2; TRBD2 agrees at 10 bases. CDR3 sequence: CASSPSGGNTGELFF. As DNA, the CDR3 is TGTGCCAGCAGTCCTAGCGGGGGGAACACCGGGGAGCTGTTTTTT.